This TCR beta chain originates from a study of T-cell reconstitution after alpha-beta-depleted transplantation in children. CDR1 and CDR2 (germline): SEHNR, FQNEAQ (reference sequence). The CDR3 runs 12 residues. Trimming cost V 6 bases and J 5 bases, with 8 bases left between them. This clonotype occurred a few times. Library preparation (for TCRbeta) was performed with unique molecular identifiers. Via MiXCR, TCRdb re-called the PCR reads, giving one row per CDR3 protein. The sample comprises 200,000 to 250,000 distinct CDR3 sequences, 20% to 30% of which are singletons, and roughly 5% rests with the top ten.

The sample here was PBMCs, mostly from graft donor cells, taken 360 days after TCRalphabeta/CD19-depleted stem cell transplant. This clonotype was obtained from a female patient aged 2-10 years who had a stem cell transplant for congenital amegakaryocytic thrombocytopenia, so the T cells may come from the graft donor. The chain combines TRBV7-9 with TRBJ2-1; D perhaps matches TRBD1 (5 bases). The CDR3 is CASRSQDNEQFF. The CDR3 DNA reads as TGTGCCAGCAGGTCACAGGACAATGAGCAGTTCTTC.